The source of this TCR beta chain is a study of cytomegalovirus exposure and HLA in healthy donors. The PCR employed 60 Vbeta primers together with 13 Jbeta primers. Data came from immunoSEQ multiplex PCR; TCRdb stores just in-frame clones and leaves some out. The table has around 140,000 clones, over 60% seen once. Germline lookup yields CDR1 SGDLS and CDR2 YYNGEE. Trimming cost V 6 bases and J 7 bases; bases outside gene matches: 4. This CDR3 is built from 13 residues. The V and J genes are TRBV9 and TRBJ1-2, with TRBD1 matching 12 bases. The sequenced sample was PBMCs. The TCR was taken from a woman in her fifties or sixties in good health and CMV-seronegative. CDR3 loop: CASTGTGGFGYTF. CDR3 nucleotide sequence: TGTGCCAGCACCGGGACAGGGGGCTTTGGCTACACCTTC.